This T cell receptor beta chain was observed in a study of blood T cells in healthy people across ages. At least 6.5 million PBMCs were isolated per sample. In regard to this clonotype: The junction does not match germline at one end; this may be a read error.

This CDR3 is 14 amino acids long. The use of a sample-barcoded 5' primer and a J-beta primer mix characterized a second PCR of 7 to 11 cycles. One entry per CDR3 protein, called by TCRdb with MiXCR from the 5' RACE reads. Of about 670,000 distinct CDR3 sequences in the sample, around 52% were seen once. The sequenced sample consisted of blood. The sequence was collected from a woman older than 75 in good health. The chain combines TRBV12-3 or TRBV12-4 with TRBJ2-3; the D is unclear. This CDR3 is CASSVALILDTQYF. Written as DNA, the CDR3 is TGTGCCAGCAGTGTAGCACTAATTCTAGATACGCAGTATTTT.